These 13 T cell receptor beta chains share one sample of origin, sequenced in a study of blood T cell repertoires in COVID-19. Produced via immunoSEQ multiplex PCR; TCRdb's table is partial and in-frame only. The sample lists approximately 260,000 clones, about 87% occurring once. The sample comprised peripheral blood. These receptors all stem from a woman aged 40-49 years with acute or convalescent COVID-19.

The rearrangement joins TRBV29-1 to TRBJ1-1; tentative D call: TRBD1 (5 bases). In germline, CDR1 is SQVTM, CDR2 ANQGSEA. This CDR3 spans 15 amino acids. V was clipped by 3 bases and J by 7 bases, with 21 bases between them. CDR3 in amino acids: CSVDMQGARQIEAFF. The DNA of the CDR3 is TGCAGCGTTGATATGCAGGGCGCTCGCCAAATTGAAGCTTTCTTT.

The chain combines TRBV4-1 with TRBJ1-2; D gene uncertain. Trimming stripped 0 bases from V and 4 bases from J, with 12 bases between. This CDR3 has 15 amino acids. Germline assignment: CDR1 MGHRA and CDR2 YSYEKL. The CDR3 here is CASSQEGTVTYGYTF. CDR3 DNA: TGCGCCAGCAGCCAAGAGGGTACAGTCACCTATGGCTACACCTTC.

V gene TRBV12-3 or TRBV12-4 combines with J gene TRBJ1-1; 9 bases are a match to TRBD1. The CDR3 length is 12 residues. V was pared by 6 bases and J by 10 bases, with 6 bases of the junction left unmatched. The CDR3 DNA sequence: TGTGCCAGCAGCCCGCCGGACAGGGGAGCTTTCTTT. Translation: CASSPPDRGAFF.

The chain recombines TRBV2 with TRBJ1-3, with unresolved D. V was trimmed by 4 bases and J by 7 bases, leaving 11 bases between them. This CDR3 spans 13 amino acids. Germline V gene sequence: CDR1 SNHLY, CDR2 FYNNEI. This CDR3 reads CASSGPASNTIYF. The CDR3 bases are TGTGCCAGCAGTGGCCCCGCTAGCAACACCATATATTTT.

This clone was observed once. The rearrangement uses TRBV24-1 and TRBJ1-3; D possibly corresponds to TRBD1 (6 bases). V was trimmed by 2 bases and J by 2 bases, leaving 9 bases between them. CDR3 length equals 15 residues. Germline lookup yields CDR1 KGHDR and CDR2 SFDVKD. The CDR3 DNA reads TGTGCCACCAGTGATTCCAGGGGTGCTGGAAACACCATATATTTT. Translating gives CATSDSRGAGNTIYF.

This clone came up a few times. The V gene is TRBV2, the J gene TRBJ1-1; D may be TRBD1 (5 bases). The CDR3 has 14 residues. The germline V gene encodes CDR1 SNHLY and CDR2 FYNNEI. Trimming left V 4 bases short and J 6 bases short, with 15 bases between. The CDR3 DNA sequence: TGTGCCAGCAGTGGGGGGGTAAGAAGGGCTGAAGCTTTCTTT. Translating gives CASSGGVRRAEAFF.

This chain links TRBV29-1 with TRBJ2-1; 7 bases line up with TRBD2. This CDR3 is 11 amino acids long. J lost 8 bases, V lost 4 bases, and 2 bases had no gene match. CDR1 SQVTM and CDR2 ANQGSEA come from the germline V gene. The CDR3 spells CSVGGGYEQFF. In nucleotides, the CDR3 is TGCAGCGTTGGGGGAGGGTATGAGCAGTTCTTC.

CDR3 sequence reads: CASSLALETQYF. CDR3 nucleotide sequence: TGCGCCAGCAGCTTGGCCTTGGAGACCCAGTACTTC. The rearrangement joins TRBV5-1 to TRBJ2-5, with D unclear. Germline V lookup: CDR1 SGHRS, CDR2 YFSETQ. V was clipped by 0 bases and J by 5 bases, with 5 bases between them. The CDR3 extends over 12 amino acids.

V is TRBV25-1 and J is TRBJ1-2; 8 bases map to TRBD1. CDR1 is MGHDK and CDR2 is SYGVNS in the germline V gene. This CDR3 is built from 14 residues. The junction had 6 bases not matched to a gene; V was cut back by 5 bases and J by 4 bases. The CDR3 coding sequence is TGTGCCAGCAGTTACACCGGGACAGGCTATGGCTACACCTTC. Translating it yields CASSYTGTGYGYTF.

V usage is TRBV5-4 and J usage is TRBJ2-2; 10 bases agree with TRBD1. CDR1 and CDR2 (germline): SGHNT, YYREEE (reference sequence). The CDR3 contains 15 residues. J gave up 3 bases and V 4 bases, and 3 bases lay outside the gene matches. The CDR3 DNA sequence: TGTGCCAGCAGCCGGACAGGGGGGTACACCGGGGAGCTGTTTTTT. The encoded protein is CASSRTGGYTGELFF. Variable domain in full (rest from reference TRBV5-4 and TRBJ2-2): ETGVTQSPTHLIKTRGQQVTLRCSSQSGHNTVSWYQQALGQGPQFIFQYYREEENGRGNFPPRFSGLQFPNYSSELNVNALELDDSALYLCASSRTGGYTGELFFGEGSRLTVL.

This chain uses TRBV12-3 or TRBV12-4 with TRBJ1-4; 7 bases are a match to TRBD1. J gave up 7 bases and V 7 bases, and 6 bases lay outside the gene matches. This CDR3 contains 13 residues. CDR3 protein: CASTGGEGEKLFF. In DNA, the CDR3 is TGTGCCAGCACAGGGGGTGAGGGTGAAAAACTGTTTTTT.

V gene TRBV4-1 combines with J gene TRBJ1-1; the match to TRBD1 covers 9 bases. The CDR3 spans 17 residues. From germline, CDR1 is MGHRA and CDR2 YSYEKL. With V trimmed by 4 bases and J by 4 bases, 13 bases remained unmatched. Written as DNA, the CDR3 is TGCGCCAGCAGCCTCAGCGGGACAGGGTCCGGATCCACTGAAGCTTTCTTT. Amino acids: CASSLSGTGSGSTEAFF.

The gene calls are TRBV7-2 and TRBJ2-3; D unclear. The CDR3 covers 14 residues. V was cut by 4 bases and J by 0 bases, with 8 bases left in between. Germline CDR1 and CDR2: SGHTA and FQGNSA. The chain's CDR3 is CASSYLTSTDTQYF. The CDR3 nucleotides read TGTGCCAGCAGCTATTTGACTAGCACAGATACGCAGTATTTT.